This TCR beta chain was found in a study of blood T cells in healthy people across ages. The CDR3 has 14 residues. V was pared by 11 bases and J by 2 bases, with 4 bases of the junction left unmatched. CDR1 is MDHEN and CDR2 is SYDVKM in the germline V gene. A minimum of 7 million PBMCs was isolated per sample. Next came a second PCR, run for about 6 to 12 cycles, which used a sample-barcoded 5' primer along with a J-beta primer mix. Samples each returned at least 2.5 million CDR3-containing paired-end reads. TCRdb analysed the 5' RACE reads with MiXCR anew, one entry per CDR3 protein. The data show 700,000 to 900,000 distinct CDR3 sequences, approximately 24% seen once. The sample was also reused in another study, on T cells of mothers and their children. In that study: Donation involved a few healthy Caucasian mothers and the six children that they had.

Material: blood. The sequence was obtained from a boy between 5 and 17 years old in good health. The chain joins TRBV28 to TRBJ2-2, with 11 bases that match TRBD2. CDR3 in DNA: TGTGCCGGCCGACTAGCGGGAAACACCGGGGAGCTGTTTTTT. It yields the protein CAGRLAGNTGELFF.